These 13 T cell receptor beta chains were sequenced from one sample in a study of blood T cell repertoires in COVID-19. TCRdb keeps only in-frame clones here, not all; method: immunoSEQ multiplex PCR. The sample carries about 150,000 clones, almost 85% recorded once. The sequenced sample was peripheral blood. The origin of the receptors is a young man with active or convalescent COVID-19.

The chain joins TRBV6-2 or TRBV6-3 to TRBJ2-6; TRBD1 is a possible D gene (6 bases). V was trimmed by 5 bases and J by 0 bases, leaving 14 bases between them. This CDR3 is 17 amino acids long. From germline, CDR1 is MNHEY and CDR2 SVGEGT. CDR3: CASSARTVSSGANVLTF. CDR3 DNA sequence: TGTGCCAGCAGTGCCCGGACAGTTTCCTCTGGGGCCAACGTCCTGACTTTC.

The genes are TRBV11-2 and TRBJ2-7; 9 bases fit TRBD2. The J call could be wrong; TRBJ2-1 is a better fit for the DNA end. The CDR3 is made up of 16 amino acids. Looked up from germline, CDR1 is SGHAT and CDR2 is FQNNGV. As DNA, the CDR3 is TGTGCCAGCAGCTTATTATTGGCGGGAGGGCCTATTGAGCAGTTCTTC. The encoded protein is CASSLLLAGGPIEQFF.

The table lists this clone with a few counts. The rearrangement joins TRBV29-1 to TRBJ1-1, with 8 nucleotides matching TRBD1. This CDR3 region has 14 residues. Germline loops: CDR1 SQVTM, CDR2 ANQGSEA. The J segment lost 4 bases and the V segment lost 0 bases, leaving 4 bases of the junction unmatched. The CDR3 region is CSVEDRQGTTEAFF. CDR3 nucleotide sequence: TGCAGCGTTGAAGATCGACAGGGGACCACTGAAGCTTTCTTT.

This clone was counted between two and nine times. This rearrangement joins TRBV6-5 to TRBJ1-3; weak D call: TRBD1 (6 bases). Germline CDR1 reads MNHEY; CDR2 reads SVGAGI. Trimming pared 5 bases from V and 0 bases from J, leaving 8 bases between. The CDR3 length is 14 residues. This CDR3 reads CASSTGPSGNTIYF. DNA for the CDR3: TGTGCCAGCAGTACAGGGCCCTCTGGAAACACCATATATTTT.

CDR3 residues: CARDQGAPDQPQHF. The CDR3 DNA reads TGTGCCAGAGACCAGGGGGCGCCCGATCAGCCCCAGCATTTT. The rearrangement joins TRBV27 to TRBJ1-5, with 8 bases identical to TRBD1. The trim removed 9 bases at V and 5 bases at J, leaving 9 bases unmatched. Germline CDR1 and CDR2: MNHEY and SMNVEV (reference sequence). The CDR3 is made up of 14 amino acids.

The chain couples TRBV27 to TRBJ1-5; TRBD1 matches 9 bases. The trim removed 8 bases at V and 7 bases at J, leaving 9 bases unmatched. This CDR3 region has 14 residues. CDR1 MNHEY and CDR2 SMNVEV come from the germline V gene (reference sequence). CDR3 in DNA: TGTGCCAGCGGGACAGGGTTGCTTCTGCAGCCCCAGCATTTT. Amino acid sequence: CASGTGLLLQPQHF.

This rearrangement joins TRBV9 to TRBJ1-6; D is perhaps TRBD1 (6 bases). Trimming removed 0 bases from V and 5 bases from J, with 18 bases in between. The CDR3 totals 18 residues. In germline, CDR1 is SGDLS, CDR2 YYNGEE. CDR3 sequence (DNA): TGTGCCAGCAGCGTAGCAATGTACTCGGGACAACATAATTCACCCCTCCACTTT. Its translation: CASSVAMYSGQHNSPLHF. The full variable domain, in which reference TRBV9 and TRBJ1-6 provide the parts outside the CDR3, is DSGVTQTPKHLITATGQRVTLRCSPRSGDLSVYWYQQSLDQGLQFLIQYYNGEERAKGNILERFSAQQFPDLHSELNLSSLELGDSALYFCASSVAMYSGQHNSPLHFGNGTRLTVT.

This clone has a single count. The chain uses TRBV11-1 and TRBJ2-7; D is ambiguous. Per germline, CDR1 SGHAT and CDR2 FQDESV (reference sequence). Deletions cut 3 bases from V and 3 bases from J, with 9 bases between. The CDR3 length is 13 residues. The CDR3 reads CASSFEANYEQYF. The CDR3 nucleotides are TGTGCCAGCAGCTTTGAAGCGAACTACGAGCAGTACTTC.

V and J are TRBV7-9 and TRBJ2-7; 9 nucleotides agree with TRBD1. J gave up 5 bases and V 5 bases, and 7 bases lay outside the gene matches. This CDR3 has 14 residues. Germline loops: CDR1 SEHNR, CDR2 FQNEAQ (reference sequence). CDR3 in DNA: TGTGCCAGCAGCCTCGCAACAGGGGGCCACGAGCAGTACTTC. Translating it yields CASSLATGGHEQYF.

This clone was seen only a few times. The chain recombines TRBV7-2 with TRBJ2-7, with TRBD2 matching 14 bases. Germline V gives CDR1 SGHTA, CDR2 FQGNSA. V dropped 6 bases and J dropped 9; count of bases not matched to a gene: 7. There are 14 residues in the CDR3. The CDR3 spells CASRPGLAGGWQYF. The CDR3 DNA reads as TGTGCCAGCAGACCCGGACTAGCGGGAGGCTGGCAGTACTTC.

The count of this clone is one. This chain links TRBV28 with TRBJ1-2; 8 nucleotides agree with TRBD1. With 6 bases clipped from V and 4 bases from J, the junction kept 7 bases outside the gene matches. Germline CDR1 is MDHEN and CDR2 is SYDVKM. The CDR3 consists of 14 residues. CDR3 amino acids: CASSIPDRGYGYTF. As DNA, the CDR3 is TGTGCCAGCAGCATCCCTGACAGGGGCTATGGCTACACCTTC.

The rearrangement links TRBV7-8 to TRBJ1-5; D remains unclear. Trimming cost V 5 bases and J 2 bases, with 16 bases left between them. Germline assignment: CDR1 SGHVS and CDR2 FQNEAQ. The CDR3 sequence is 16 residues long. The CDR3 is CASSPAPGSGNQPQHF. For the CDR3, the DNA is TGTGCCAGCAGCCCGGCGCCGGGATCGGGCAATCAGCCCCAGCATTTT.

The genes are TRBV14 and TRBJ1-5, with D maybe TRBD1 (6 bases). Looked up from germline, CDR1 is SGHDN and CDR2 is FVKESK. The CDR3 is made up of 14 amino acids. Trimming left V 4 bases short and J 2 bases short, with 9 bases between. The CDR3 sequence: CASSLGGGNQPQHF. The CDR3 nucleotides are TGTGCCAGCAGCCTAGGGGGGGGCAATCAGCCCCAGCATTTT.